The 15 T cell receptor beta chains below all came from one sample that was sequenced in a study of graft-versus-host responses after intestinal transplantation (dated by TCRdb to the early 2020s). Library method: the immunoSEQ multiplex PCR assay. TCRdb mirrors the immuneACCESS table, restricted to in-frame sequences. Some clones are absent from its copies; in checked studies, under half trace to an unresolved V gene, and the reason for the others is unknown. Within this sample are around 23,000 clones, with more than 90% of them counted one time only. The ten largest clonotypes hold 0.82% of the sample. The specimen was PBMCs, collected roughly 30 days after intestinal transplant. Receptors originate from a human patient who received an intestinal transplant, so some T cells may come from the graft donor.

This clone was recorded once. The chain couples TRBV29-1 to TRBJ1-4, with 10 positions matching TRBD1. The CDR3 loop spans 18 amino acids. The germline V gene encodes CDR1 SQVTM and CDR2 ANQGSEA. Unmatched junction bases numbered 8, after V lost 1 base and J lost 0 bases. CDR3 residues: CSVEGAGTGEATNEKLFF. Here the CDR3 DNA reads TGCAGCGTTGAAGGCGCCGGGACAGGGGAAGCAACTAATGAAAAACTGTTTTTT.

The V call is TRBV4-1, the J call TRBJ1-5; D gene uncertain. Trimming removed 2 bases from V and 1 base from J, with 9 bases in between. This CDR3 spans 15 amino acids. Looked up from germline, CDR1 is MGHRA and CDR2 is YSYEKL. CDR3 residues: CASSQLHTSNQPQHF. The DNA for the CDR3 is TGCGCCAGCAGCCAACTTCATACGAGCAATCAGCCCCAGCATTTT.

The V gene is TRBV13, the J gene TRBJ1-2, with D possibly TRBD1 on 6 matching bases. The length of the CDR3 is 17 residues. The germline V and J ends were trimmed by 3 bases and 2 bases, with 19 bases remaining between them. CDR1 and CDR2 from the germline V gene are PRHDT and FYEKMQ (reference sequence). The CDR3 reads CASSLGGRENPNYGYTF. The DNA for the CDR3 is TGTGCCAGCAGCTTGGGGGGCAGGGAGAACCCGAACTATGGCTACACCTTC.

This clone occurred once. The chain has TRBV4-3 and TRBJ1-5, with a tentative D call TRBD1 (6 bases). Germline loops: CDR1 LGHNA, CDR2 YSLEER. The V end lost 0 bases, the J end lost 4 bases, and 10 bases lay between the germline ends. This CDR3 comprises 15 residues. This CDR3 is CASSQEDSYNQPQHF. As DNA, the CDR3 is TGCGCCAGCAGCCAAGAGGACAGCTATAATCAGCCCCAGCATTTT.

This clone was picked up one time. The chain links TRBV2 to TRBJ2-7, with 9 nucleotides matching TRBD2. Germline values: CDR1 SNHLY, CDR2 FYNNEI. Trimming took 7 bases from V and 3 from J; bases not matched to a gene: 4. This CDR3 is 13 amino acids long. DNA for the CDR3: TGTGCCAGCAAAGCTAGCGGGATCTACGAGCAGTACTTC. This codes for CASKASGIYEQYF.

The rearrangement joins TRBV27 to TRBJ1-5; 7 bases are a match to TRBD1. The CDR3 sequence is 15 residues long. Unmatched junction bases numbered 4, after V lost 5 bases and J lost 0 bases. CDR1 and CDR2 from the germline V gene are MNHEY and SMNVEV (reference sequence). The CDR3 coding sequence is TGTGCCAGCAGTCGGACAGGTTATAGCAATCAGCCCCAGCATTTT. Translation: CASSRTGYSNQPQHF.

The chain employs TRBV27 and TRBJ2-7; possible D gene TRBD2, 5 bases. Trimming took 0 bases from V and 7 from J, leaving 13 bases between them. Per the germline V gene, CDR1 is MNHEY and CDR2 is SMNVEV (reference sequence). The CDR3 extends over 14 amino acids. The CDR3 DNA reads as TGTGCCAGCAGTTTATCGGGAGATACGGGAGAGCAGTACTTC. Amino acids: CASSLSGDTGEQYF.

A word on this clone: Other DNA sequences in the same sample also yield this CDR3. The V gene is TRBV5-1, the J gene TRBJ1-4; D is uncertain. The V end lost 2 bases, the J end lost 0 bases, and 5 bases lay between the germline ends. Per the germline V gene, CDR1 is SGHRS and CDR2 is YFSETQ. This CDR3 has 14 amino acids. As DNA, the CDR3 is TGCGCCAGCAGCTTACGCGCAACTAATGAAAAACTGTTTTTT. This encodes CASSLRATNEKLFF. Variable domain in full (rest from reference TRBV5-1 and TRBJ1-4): KAGVTQTPRYLIKTRGQQVTLSCSPISGHRSVSWYQQTPGQGLQFLFEYFSETQRNKGNFPGRFSGRQFSNSRSEMNVSTLELGDSALYLCASSLRATNEKLFFGSGTQLSVL.

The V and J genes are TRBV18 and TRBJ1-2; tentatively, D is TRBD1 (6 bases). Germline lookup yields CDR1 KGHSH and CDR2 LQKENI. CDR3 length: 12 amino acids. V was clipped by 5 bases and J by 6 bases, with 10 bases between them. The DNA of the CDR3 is TGTGCCAGCTCAGCAGGGGCCGATGGCTACACCTTC. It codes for CASSAGADGYTF.

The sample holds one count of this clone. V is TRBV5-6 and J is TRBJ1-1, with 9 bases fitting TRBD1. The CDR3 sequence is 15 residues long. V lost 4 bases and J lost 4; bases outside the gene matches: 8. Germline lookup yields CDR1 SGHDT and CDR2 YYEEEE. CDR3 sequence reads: CASSLRDRVFTEAFF. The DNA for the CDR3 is TGTGCCAGCAGCCTCCGGGACAGGGTTTTCACTGAAGCTTTCTTT.

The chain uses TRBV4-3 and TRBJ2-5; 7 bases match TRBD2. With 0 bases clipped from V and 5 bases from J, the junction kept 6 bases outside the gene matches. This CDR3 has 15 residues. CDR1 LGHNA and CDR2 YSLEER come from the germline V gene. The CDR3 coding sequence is TGCGCCAGCAGCCAAGATCGGGAGGTTGAGGAGACCCAGTACTTC. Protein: CASSQDREVEETQYF.

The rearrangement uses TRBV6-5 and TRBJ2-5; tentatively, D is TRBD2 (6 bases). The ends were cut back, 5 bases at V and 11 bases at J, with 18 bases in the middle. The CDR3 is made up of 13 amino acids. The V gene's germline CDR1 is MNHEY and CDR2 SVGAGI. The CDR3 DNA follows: TGTGCCAGCAGTAATGGGGGGACTTCTGGGCAGTACTTC. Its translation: CASSNGGTSGQYF.

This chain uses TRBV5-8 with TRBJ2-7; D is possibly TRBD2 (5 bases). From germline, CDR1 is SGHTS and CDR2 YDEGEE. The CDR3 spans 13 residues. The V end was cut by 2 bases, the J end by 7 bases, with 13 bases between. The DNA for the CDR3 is TGTGCCAGCAGCTTCGGGCGGGCAGAGGAGCAGTACTTC. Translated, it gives CASSFGRAEEQYF.

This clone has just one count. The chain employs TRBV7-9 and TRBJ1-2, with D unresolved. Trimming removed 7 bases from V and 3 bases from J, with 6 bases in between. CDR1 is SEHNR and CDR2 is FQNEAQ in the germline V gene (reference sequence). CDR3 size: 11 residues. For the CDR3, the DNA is TGTGCCAGCACCCTGGACTATGGCTACACCTTC. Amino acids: CASTLDYGYTF.

In DNA, the CDR3 is TGTGCCTGGAGCCGGGACAGGGTAAATAGTAACACTGAAGCTTTCTTT. The encoded protein is CAWSRDRVNSNTEAFF. This chain links TRBV30 with TRBJ1-1; 9 bases agree with TRBD1. Germline trimming cut 3 bases from V and 2 bases from J; bases unmatched to any gene: 10. Germline V gene sequence: CDR1 GTSNPN, CDR2 SVGIG (reference sequence). This CDR3 comprises 16 residues.